The 15 T cell receptor beta chains in this list originate from one sample, sequenced in a study of T cell responses to AZD1222 COVID-19 vaccine (dated by TCRdb to the early 2020s). The library was made by the immunoSEQ multiplex PCR assay. In its TCRdb copy, this immuneACCESS table keeps in-frame sequences only and misses some clones. Where compared with another copy, unresolved V genes explain less than half of these, and the others have no known cause. A total of tens of thousands of clones appear in this sample, approximately 78% of them only once. The ten most abundant clones make up around 21% of the sample. The time point label here, explained by the study, means: baseline before first vaccination. The specimen comprised peripheral blood, sampled on day 0 of AZD1222 vaccination. Receptor source: an adult in good health.

The chain uses TRBV4-2 and TRBJ2-6; D is uncertain. From germline, CDR1 is LGHNA and CDR2 YNFKEQ. V shed 0 bases and J shed 2 bases, with 8 bases lying between them. The CDR3 runs 16 residues. In DNA, the CDR3 is TGTGCCAGCAGCCAAGATTACCGCGCTGGGGCCAACGTCCTGACTTTC. This encodes CASSQDYRAGANVLTF.

This chain joins TRBV7-2 and TRBJ1-2; perhaps TRBD1 as D (5 bases). Germline CDR1 SGHTA, CDR2 FQGNSA. This CDR3 region has 14 residues. Trimming shortened V by 3 bases and J by 4 bases, and 12 bases separated the two germline ends. CDR3 residues: CASSLIWGSYGYTF. The CDR3 bases are TGTGCCAGCAGCTTGATATGGGGCTCCTATGGCTACACCTTC.

As for this clone: Other DNA sequences in the same sample also yield this CDR3. This chain uses TRBV11-2 with TRBJ2-1, with D uncertain. The length of the CDR3 is 13 residues. Germline V gene sequence: CDR1 SGHAT, CDR2 FQNNGV. Trimming stripped 1 base from V and 8 bases from J, with 9 bases between. CDR3 nucleotides: TGTGCCAGCAGCTTAGGCAGGTGGGATGAGCAGTTCTTC. Its translation is CASSLGRWDEQFF.

The chain uses TRBV3-1 (or the pseudogene TRBV3-2) and TRBJ1-4; no reliable D call. The ends were cut back, 1 base at V and 8 bases at J, with 14 bases in the middle. There are 15 residues in the CDR3. The V gene's germline CDR1 is LGHDT and CDR2 YNNKEL (reference sequence). The CDR3 loop is CASSQVGMGREKLFF. The CDR3 DNA is TGTGCCAGCAGCCAAGTTGGGATGGGGAGGGAAAAACTGTTTTTT.

The chain carries TRBV10-3 and TRBJ2-6; 12 nucleotides match TRBD1. Germline assignment: CDR1 ENHRY and CDR2 SYGVKD. The CDR3 length is 19 residues. V gave up 7 bases and J gave up 4 bases; unmatched junction bases: 14. The CDR3 nucleotides are TGTGCCATCACTGGAGCTCCGGGACAGGGGGCGGGAGGGGCCAACGTCCTGACTTTC. Translating gives CAITGAPGQGAGGANVLTF.

This chain links TRBV3-1 (or the pseudogene TRBV3-2) with TRBJ1-5; possible D gene TRBD1, 6 bases. Germline CDR1 and CDR2: LGHDT and YNNKEL (reference sequence). The germline V and J ends were trimmed by 5 bases and 1 base, with 6 bases remaining between them. The CDR3 sequence is 13 residues long. In DNA form, the CDR3 reads TGTGCCAGCAGCGGACAGAGCAATCAGCCCCAGCATTTT. Amino acid sequence: CASSGQSNQPQHF.

The chain couples TRBV30 to TRBJ2-3; maybe TRBD2 (7 bases). The CDR3 is 13 residues long. The germline V gene has CDR1 GTSNPN and CDR2 SVGIG (reference sequence). The V gene lost 0 bases and the J gene lost 6 bases, with 10 bases spanning the gap. The CDR3 reads CAWSVGGADTQYF. The DNA of the CDR3 is TGTGCCTGGAGTGTAGGGGGGGCCGATACGCAGTATTTT.

J is TRBJ2-1 and V is TRBV5-6; 11 positions agree with TRBD2. Trimming took 0 bases from V and 5 from J; bases not matched to a gene: 10. CDR1 is SGHDT, CDR2 YYEEEE, per germline. CDR3 size: 18 residues. The CDR3 loop is CASSLALPGLAVDNEQFF. The CDR3 nucleotides are TGTGCCAGCAGCTTGGCCCTGCCGGGACTAGCGGTAGACAATGAGCAGTTCTTC.

The chain uses TRBV7-9 and TRBJ2-1, with TRBD1 as a possible D gene (6 bases). V gave up 4 bases and J gave up 0 bases, with 13 bases separating them. The CDR3 contains 16 residues. CDR1 and CDR2 from the germline V gene are SEHNR and FQNEAQ (reference sequence). The CDR3 sequence: CASSSSGTRSYNEQFF. CDR3 sequence (DNA): TGTGCCAGCAGCTCGTCCGGGACACGCTCCTACAATGAGCAGTTCTTC.

The gene calls are TRBV29-1 and TRBJ2-2, with 8 bases that match TRBD1. V shed 1 base, J shed 6 bases, and the junction held 4 bases outside the gene matches. This CDR3 is 14 amino acids long. Germline V gives CDR1 SQVTM, CDR2 ANQGSEA. DNA for the CDR3: TGCAGCGTTGAAGGACAGGGGAAGGCCGGGGAGCTGTTTTTT. Residues: CSVEGQGKAGELFF.

J is TRBJ2-7 and V is TRBV30; 9 nucleotides line up with TRBD1. V lost 4 bases to trimming and J lost 3 bases; unmatched junction nucleotides: 4. This CDR3 has 13 amino acids. Germline V gene data show CDR1 as GTSNPN and CDR2 as SVGIG (reference sequence). The CDR3 sequence: CAWNRGLDYEQYF. CDR3 sequence (DNA): TGTGCCTGGAACAGGGGGCTCGACTACGAGCAGTACTTC.

This chain links TRBV4-3 with TRBJ2-3; D remains unclear. Trimming stripped 4 bases from V and 6 bases from J, with 14 bases between. This CDR3 spans 14 amino acids. Germline V lookup: CDR1 LGHNA, CDR2 YSLEER. The CDR3 reads CASSRGPTADTQYF. The CDR3 nucleotides read TGCGCCAGCAGCCGCGGCCCTACAGCGGATACGCAGTATTTT.

This clone was observed at least ten times. The rearrangement joins TRBV9 to TRBJ2-7; D is ambiguous. Trimming took off 4 bases at V and 6 bases at J, with 17 bases between the two ends. Germline values: CDR1 SGDLS, CDR2 YYNGEE. This CDR3 spans 14 amino acids. In DNA, the CDR3 is TGTGCCAGCAGCCCAAACTCCGAGGCTGGCGAGCAGTACTTC. It codes for CASSPNSEAGEQYF.

This rearrangement joins TRBV18 to TRBJ1-1, with 7 bases aligning to TRBD1. This CDR3 has 15 residues. The V segment lost 8 bases and the J segment 4 bases; nucleotides outside the gene matches: 13. Germline CDR1 reads KGHSH; CDR2 reads LQKENI. DNA of the CDR3: TGTGCCAGCACCTCCGGGACAGCCGGGGGCACTGAAGCTTTCTTT. It yields the protein CASTSGTAGGTEAFF.

The V call is TRBV20-1, the J call TRBJ2-1, with D possibly TRBD2 on 5 matching bases. The V end was cut by 3 bases, the J end by 10 bases, with 10 bases between. Germline V gene data show CDR1 as DFQATT and CDR2 as SNEGSKA (reference sequence). The CDR3 contains 11 residues. CDR3 protein: CSASLRGEQFF. In nucleotides, the CDR3 is TGCAGTGCTAGCTTGAGAGGGGAGCAGTTCTTC.